The clone carrying this TCR beta chain was detected only a few times. The sample originates from a study of blood T cell repertoires in COVID-19. Profiling relied on immunoSEQ multiplex PCR, and the TCRdb table lists in-frame clones only, not all of them. The profile covers approximately 180,000 clones, with 87% appearing a single time and 20% to 25% taken by the ten largest. The CDR3 totals 15 residues. The V segment lost 5 bases and the J segment 7 bases; nucleotides outside the gene matches: 8. Germline V gene lookup returns CDR1 LGHNA and CDR2 YNFKEQ. Sequencing was carried out using peripheral blood. The chain links TRBV4-2 to TRBJ1-4, with 9 bases lining up with TRBD1. The sequence was obtained from a man aged 60-69 years with active or convalescent COVID-19. CDR3 amino acids: CASSAWTGVSEKLFF. DNA of the CDR3: TGTGCCAGCAGCGCGTGGACAGGGGTTAGTGAAAAACTGTTTTTT.